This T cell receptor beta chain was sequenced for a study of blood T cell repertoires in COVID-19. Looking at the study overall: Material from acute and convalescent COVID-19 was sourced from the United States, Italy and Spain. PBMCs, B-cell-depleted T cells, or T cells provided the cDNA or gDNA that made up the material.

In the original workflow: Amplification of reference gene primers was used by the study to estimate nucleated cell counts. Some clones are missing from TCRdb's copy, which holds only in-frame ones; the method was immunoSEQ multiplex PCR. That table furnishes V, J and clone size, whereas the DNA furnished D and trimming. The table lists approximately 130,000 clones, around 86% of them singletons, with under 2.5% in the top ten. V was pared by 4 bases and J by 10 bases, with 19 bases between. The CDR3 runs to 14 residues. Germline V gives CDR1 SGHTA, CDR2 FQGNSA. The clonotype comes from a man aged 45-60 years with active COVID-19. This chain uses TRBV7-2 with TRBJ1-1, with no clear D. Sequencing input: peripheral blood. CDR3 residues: CASSWYGEGSIAFF. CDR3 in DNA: TGTGCCAGCAGCTGGTACGGGGAGGGTAGTATAGCTTTCTTT.